This TCR beta chain was sequenced during a study of monozygotic twins with inflammatory bowel disease. Study-level results: Immunosuppressive treatments differing between patients may have added repertoire variability. Any single strong signal or clonotype tied to IBD lacked support. Relative clonotype sharing with others was diminished in IBD patients versus healthy twins, particularly with disease activity.

cDNA synthesis was performed in eight separate reactions for each sample. TCRdb re-analyzed the 5' RACE reads; it lists each CDR3 protein once, without DNA. The sample holds about 160,000 distinct CDR3 sequences. Germline CDR1 reads SGHDT; CDR2 reads YYEEEE. The CDR3 is made up of 14 amino acids. To note about this clonotype: The antigen is undetermined.

The sequencing input was blood. This TCR was recovered from a human donor with ulcerative colitis or Crohn's disease, or a healthy co-twin of an affected twin (not recorded which). The chain employs TRBV5-6 and TRBJ2-5; TCRdb picks TRBD1, but there is no DNA to check that call. The CDR3: CASSSGTGTETQYF.